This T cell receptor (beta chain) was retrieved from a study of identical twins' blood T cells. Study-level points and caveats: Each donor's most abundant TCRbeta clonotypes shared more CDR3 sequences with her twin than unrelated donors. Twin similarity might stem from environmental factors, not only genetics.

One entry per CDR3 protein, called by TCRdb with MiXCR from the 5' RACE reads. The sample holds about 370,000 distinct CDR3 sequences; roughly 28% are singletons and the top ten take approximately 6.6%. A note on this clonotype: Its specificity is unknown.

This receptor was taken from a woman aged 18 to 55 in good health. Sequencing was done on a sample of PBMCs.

The CDR3 nucleotides are TGTGCCAGCCAGACAGGCTCTGTCTACGAGCAGTACTTC. Its translation: CASQTGSVYEQYF. The chain is built from TRBV7-9 and TRBJ2-7; D perhaps matches TRBD1 (6 bases). V was shortened by 8 bases and J by 3 bases, with 14 bases between the two germline ends. The CDR3 runs 13 residues. In germline, CDR1 is SEHNR, CDR2 FQNEAQ (reference sequence).